This T cell receptor beta chain was found in a study of cytomegalovirus exposure and HLA in healthy donors. Study summary: Of several hundred genotyped donors, about 80% clustered with self-reported Caucasian donors.

The CDR3 contains 14 residues. Trimming removed 1 base at V and 0 bases at J, with 8 bases between. Germline loops: CDR1 SGHKS, CDR2 YYEKEE (reference sequence). 13 Jbeta primers and 60 Vbeta primers were used for the PCR. Using immunoSEQ multiplex PCR, the repertoire was profiled, and TCRdb retains in-frame clones only, with some absent. This sample yields over 100,000 clones, of which 70% to 85% are seen a single time; 1.3% to 1.5% belongs to the top ten. This TCR came from a female donor in good health and CMV-seronegative. The sample taken for sequencing was PBMCs. The rearrangement links TRBV5-5 to TRBJ2-7, with D possibly TRBD1 on 6 matching bases. The CDR3 DNA sequence: TGTGCCAGCAGCTTGAAACAGGGCTCCTACGAGCAGTACTTC. Its protein product is CASSLKQGSYEQYF.